The 20 T cell receptor beta chains reported below all come from one sample, sequenced in a study of blood T cell repertoires in COVID-19. The repertoire was sequenced with immunoSEQ multiplex PCR; TCRdb's copy has only in-frame clones and lacks some. Among just over 25,000 clones, roughly 90% were seen once, and the ten largest hold roughly 7.2%. Sequenced sample: peripheral blood. The receptors here all came from a human donor in a cohort sampled during active COVID-19.

The V gene is TRBV5-4, the J gene TRBJ1-1, with D hard to call. The CDR3 has 12 residues. The germline V and J ends were trimmed by 4 bases and 5 bases, with 9 bases remaining between them. CDR1 and CDR2 (germline): SGHNT, YYREEE (reference sequence). The CDR3 reads CASSRRETEAFF. The CDR3 DNA reads TGTGCCAGCAGCAGGAGAGAGACTGAAGCTTTCTTT.

The chain combines TRBV6-5 with TRBJ2-3, with 8 bases lining up with TRBD2. The CDR3 runs 16 residues. Germline V gene sequence: CDR1 MNHEY, CDR2 SVGAGI. Trimming removed 2 bases from V and 0 bases from J; junction bases left unmatched: 4. The CDR3 region is CASSYVASGSTDTQYF. CDR3 nucleotide sequence: TGTGCCAGCAGTTACGTGGCTAGCGGGAGCACAGATACGCAGTATTTT.

V usage is TRBV4-2 and J usage is TRBJ2-1; 8 nucleotides agree with TRBD2. Germline-derived CDR1 and CDR2 are LGHNA and YNFKEQ. This CDR3 spans 16 amino acids. The junction had 11 bases not matched to a gene; V was cut back by 3 bases and J by 7 bases. The CDR3 nucleotides read TGTGCCAGCAGCCACCCCGGGGGGGCCTTTGATAATGAGCAGTTCTTC. It specifies CASSHPGGAFDNEQFF.

The DNA for the CDR3 is TGTGCCAGCAGCCTACCCGGGACTAGTCGGGGGGCGGATACGCAGTATTTT. It translates to CASSLPGTSRGADTQYF. The V gene is TRBV14, the J gene TRBJ2-3; 8 bases are shared with TRBD2. V lost 4 bases, J lost 6 bases, and 15 bases stayed unmatched. Germline CDR1 SGHDN, CDR2 FVKESK. The CDR3 sequence is 17 residues long.

CDR3 loop: CASSFPSGQGNYGYTF. The DNA for the CDR3 is TGTGCCAGCAGTTTCCCTTCAGGACAGGGGAACTATGGCTACACCTTC. The chain combines TRBV6-5 with TRBJ1-2; 9 bases map to TRBD1. With V trimmed by 4 bases and J by 2 bases, 8 bases remained unmatched. Germline loops: CDR1 MNHEY, CDR2 SVGAGI. This CDR3 region has 16 residues.

The chain carries TRBV7-2 and TRBJ2-1; tentatively, D is TRBD1 (5 bases). The CDR3 covers 15 residues. In germline, CDR1 is SGHTA, CDR2 FQGNSA. The ends were cut back, 0 bases at V and 1 base at J, with 7 bases in the middle. CDR3 sequence (DNA): TGTGCCAGCAGCTTAGCCAGGGAATCCTACAATGAGCAGTTCTTC. Translation gives CASSLARESYNEQFF.

The chain recombines TRBV10-3 with TRBJ2-1, with a weak D call TRBD2 (6 bases). Deletions cut 8 bases from V and 5 bases from J, with 13 bases between. The CDR3 has 13 residues. The germline V gene has CDR1 ENHRY and CDR2 SYGVKD. CDR3 nucleotides: TGTGCCATCCGCGGGACCCTAGACAATGAGCAGTTCTTC. Protein product: CAIRGTLDNEQFF.

The rearrangement joins TRBV12-3 or TRBV12-4 to TRBJ2-1; perhaps TRBD2 as D (6 bases). Trimming took off 4 bases at V and 13 bases at J, with 14 bases between the two ends. The CDR3 contains 12 residues. CDR3 DNA: TGTGCCAGCAGTTCGGGACTTTGGATTCAGTTCTTC. This gives the protein CASSSGLWIQFF.

The chain joins TRBV5-4 to TRBJ2-3; 7 bases map to TRBD2. Germline values: CDR1 SGHNT, CDR2 YYREEE (reference sequence). The CDR3 consists of 18 residues. Germline trimming cut 4 bases from V and 2 bases from J; bases unmatched to any gene: 16. The CDR3 DNA sequence: TGTGCCAGCAGCCCGACGCCCCGGCTAGCGGTCAACACAGATACGCAGTATTTT. Its protein is CASSPTPRLAVNTDTQYF.

The chain recombines TRBV3-1 (or the pseudogene TRBV3-2) with TRBJ1-2; 7 bases fit TRBD1. The CDR3 spans 13 residues. Unmatched junction bases numbered 8, after V lost 11 bases and J lost 2 bases. Germline CDR1 and CDR2: LGHDT and YNNKEL (reference sequence). CDR3 residues: CADIPGQNYGYTF. The CDR3 nucleotides are TGTGCCGACATCCCGGGACAGAACTATGGCTACACCTTC.

Written as DNA, the CDR3 is TGTGCCAGCAGTCTACAGGGGGCTGTCACTGAAGCTTTCTTT. Amino acids: CASSLQGAVTEAFF. The rearrangement uses TRBV9 and TRBJ1-1, with 9 positions matching TRBD1. With 5 bases clipped from V and 4 bases from J, the junction kept 6 bases outside the gene matches. The CDR3 extends over 14 amino acids. The germline V gene has CDR1 SGDLS and CDR2 YYNGEE.

This rearrangement joins TRBV19 to TRBJ2-1, with TRBD2 identical over 13 bases. Per the germline V gene, CDR1 is LNHDA and CDR2 is SQIVND (reference sequence). With V trimmed by 7 bases and J by 3 bases, 3 bases remained unmatched. CDR3 length: 15 residues. DNA of the CDR3: TGTGCCAGTATCCGGACTAGCGGGGGCTACAATGAGCAGTTCTTC. It specifies CASIRTSGGYNEQFF.

The V gene is TRBV28, the J gene TRBJ1-2; D uncertain. From germline, CDR1 is MDHEN and CDR2 SYDVKM. The CDR3 loop spans 13 amino acids. The V gene lost 6 bases and the J gene lost 5 bases, with 13 bases spanning the gap. The CDR3, as DNA: TGTGCCAGCAGAGCCGGGTCCGGATATGGCTACACCTTC. This codes for CASRAGSGYGYTF.

The chain has TRBV5-1 and TRBJ2-5; the match to TRBD1 covers 10 bases. Germline V gene lookup returns CDR1 SGHRS and CDR2 YFSETQ. This CDR3 comprises 15 residues. After removal of 0 bases from V and 6 bases from J, the junction contained 5 bases not matched to a gene. The CDR3: CASSLEGTGAQTQYF. DNA of the CDR3: TGCGCCAGCAGCTTGGAAGGGACAGGGGCACAGACCCAGTACTTC.

V usage is TRBV5-8 and J usage is TRBJ2-5; the match to TRBD2 covers 7 bases. Trimming at V came to 0 bases and at J to 5 bases, leaving 7 bases not matched to a gene. The V gene's germline CDR1 is SGHTS and CDR2 YDEGEE. The CDR3 has 15 residues. The chain's CDR3 is CASSLAGGPQETQYF. DNA of the CDR3: TGTGCCAGCAGCTTGGCGGGGGGACCCCAGGAGACCCAGTACTTC.

The chain has TRBV5-1 and TRBJ2-7; D is perhaps TRBD2 (6 bases). Trimming cost V 4 bases and J 3 bases, with 14 bases left between them. Germline CDR1 is SGHRS and CDR2 is YFSETQ. CDR3 length: 14 amino acids. Here the CDR3 DNA reads TGCGCCAGCAGCCCGTCGGGGGAAAACTACGAGCAGTACTTC. Protein product: CASSPSGENYEQYF.

This clone was detected only once. The chain employs TRBV21-1 and TRBJ1-1. TRBV21-1 is marked as a pseudogene. The CDR3 consists of 17 residues. CDR3: CASSNPPRKNPSTEAFF. The CDR3 DNA reads as TGTGCCAGCAGCAACCCCCCGCGGAAAAACCCTTCCACTGAAGCTTTCTTT.

The V and J genes are TRBV28 and TRBJ2-2; D is perhaps TRBD2 (6 bases). The CDR3 spans 14 residues. The V gene lost 3 bases and the J gene lost 2 bases, with 7 bases spanning the gap. Germline CDR1 is MDHEN and CDR2 is SYDVKM. CDR3 nucleotide sequence: TGTGCCAGCAGTTTGGGAGGTAACACCGGGGAGCTGTTTTTT. Amino acids: CASSLGGNTGELFF.

V and J are TRBV5-6 and TRBJ2-7; D perhaps matches TRBD2 (6 bases). The CDR3 consists of 16 residues. The V gene lost 5 bases and the J gene lost 0 bases, with 18 bases spanning the gap. Germline CDR1 SGHDT, CDR2 YYEEEE. The CDR3 is CASSFRGTLGSYEQYF. In DNA form, the CDR3 reads TGTGCCAGCAGTTTCCGCGGGACGCTGGGCTCCTACGAGCAGTACTTC.

V and J are TRBV7-2 and TRBJ2-5; 8 positions match TRBD2. CDR3 size: 14 residues. The germline V gene has CDR1 SGHTA and CDR2 FQGNSA. V gave up 5 bases and J gave up 6 bases; unmatched junction bases: 8. The CDR3 nucleotides are TGTGCCAGCAGCCCCGGGGGGGCAAGAAAGACCCAGTACTTC. This sequence encodes CASSPGGARKTQYF. The full variable domain, rest sourced from reference TRBV7-2 and TRBJ2-5, is GAGVSQSPSNKVTEKGKDVELRCDPISGHTALYWYRQSLGQGLEFLIYFQGNSAPDKSGLPSDRFSAERTGGSVSTLTIQRTQQEDSAVYLCASSPGGARKTQYFGPGTRLLVL.